These 20 T cell receptor beta chains were sequenced from one sample in a study of blood T cell repertoires in COVID-19. Profiling relied on immunoSEQ multiplex PCR, and the TCRdb table lists in-frame clones only, not all of them. The repertoire consists of nearly 350,000 clones, with 83% occurring once and the leading ten covering about 2.7%. The material sequenced was peripheral blood. These receptors all stem from a man under 40 with active or convalescent COVID-19.

This chain joins TRBV4-2 and TRBJ1-6; TRBD1 agrees at 8 bases. The CDR3 totals 18 residues. CDR1 and CDR2 (germline): LGHNA, YNFKEQ. J lost 9 bases, V lost 4 bases, and 17 bases had no gene match. CDR3 bases: TGTGCCAGCAGCCCAAGAGATCCCAGGGGGCTTATAAGTTCACCCCTCCACTTT. Translated, it gives CASSPRDPRGLISSPLHF.

The CDR3 region is CASSWGDTEAFF. In nucleotides, the CDR3 is TGTGCCAGCAGCTGGGGGGACACTGAAGCTTTCTTT. This chain links TRBV5-6 with TRBJ1-1; D possibly corresponds to TRBD1 (5 bases). The germline CDR1 and CDR2 sequences are SGHDT and YYEEEE. The CDR3 loop spans 12 amino acids. The V gene lost 3 bases and the J gene lost 3 bases, with 6 bases spanning the gap.

The V gene is TRBV19, the J gene TRBJ2-2; 8 positions match TRBD1. The CDR3 extends over 13 amino acids. V lost 7 bases, J lost 9 bases, and 7 bases stayed unmatched. The V gene's germline CDR1 is LNHDA and CDR2 SQIVND (reference sequence). The CDR3 loop is CASTSDRDRELFF. CDR3 sequence (DNA): TGTGCCAGTACCTCGGACAGGGACAGGGAGCTGTTTTTT.

The chain employs TRBV5-1 and TRBJ1-1, with TRBD1 identical over 8 bases. Germline trimming cut 5 bases from V and 4 bases from J; bases unmatched to any gene: 13. Per the germline V gene, CDR1 is SGHRS and CDR2 is YFSETQ. This CDR3 region has 16 residues. The CDR3 region is CASRFAGGQGGTEAFF. DNA of the CDR3: TGCGCCAGCAGGTTTGCCGGCGGACAGGGTGGCACTGAAGCTTTCTTT.

The chain joins TRBV19 to TRBJ2-7; D perhaps matches TRBD1 (5 bases). Trimming took off 3 bases at V and 7 bases at J, with 16 bases between the two ends. This CDR3 has 14 residues. CDR1 is LNHDA and CDR2 is SQIVND in the germline V gene (reference sequence). This CDR3 reads CASSIASGSREQYF. CDR3 nucleotide sequence: TGTGCCAGTAGTATTGCGTCAGGGTCTCGTGAGCAGTACTTC.

The V gene is TRBV29-1, the J gene TRBJ2-7; possibly TRBD1 for D (6 bases). V lost 7 bases to trimming and J lost 3 bases, with 13 bases between them. Germline CDR1 SQVTM, CDR2 ANQGSEA. The CDR3 totals 12 residues. The CDR3 region has the DNA TGCAGCGGACAGGACAGCCTCTACGAGCAGTACTTC. It translates to CSGQDSLYEQYF.

The chain couples TRBV6-1 to TRBJ1-4; possibly TRBD1 for D (6 bases). The CDR3 extends over 14 amino acids. Per germline, CDR1 MNHNS and CDR2 SASEGT. V dropped 2 bases and J dropped 10 bases, with 14 bases sitting between them. CDR3 in DNA: TGTGCCAGCAGTGAACCAGGGACAATCGGAAAACTGTTTTTT. Its protein product is CASSEPGTIGKLFF.

In its sample, this clone was seen once. The gene calls are TRBV30 and TRBJ2-2; 12 nucleotides align to TRBD2. Germline loops: CDR1 GTSNPN, CDR2 SVGIG (reference sequence). The CDR3 covers 15 residues. Losses at the gene ends were 2 bases for V and 7 bases for J; bases not matched to a gene: 5. CDR3 sequence reads: CAWSLAGGNYGELFF. The CDR3 DNA follows: TGTGCCTGGAGTCTAGCGGGAGGGAACTACGGGGAGCTGTTTTTT. The full variable domain, rest sourced from reference TRBV30 and TRBJ2-2, is SQTIHQWPATLVQPVGSPLSLECTVEGTSNPNLYWYRQAAGRGLQLLFYSVGIGQISSEVPQNLSASRPQDRQFILSSKKLLLSDSGFYLCAWSLAGGNYGELFFGEGSRLTVL.

J is TRBJ1-3 and V is TRBV6-5; no clear D gene. Germline values: CDR1 MNHEY, CDR2 SVGAGI. This CDR3 spans 14 amino acids. V shed 7 bases and J shed 7 bases, with 17 bases lying between them. This chain's CDR3 is CASKGARGLNTIYF. The CDR3 DNA reads TGTGCCAGCAAAGGCGCGCGGGGATTGAACACCATATATTTT.

The chain is built from TRBV5-1 and TRBJ2-7; 7 positions agree with TRBD1. Losses at the gene ends were 4 bases for V and 3 bases for J; bases not matched to a gene: 13. This CDR3 is 16 amino acids long. The germline V gene encodes CDR1 SGHRS and CDR2 YFSETQ. CDR3 protein: CASSASQGLGVYEQYF. CDR3 DNA sequence: TGCGCCAGCAGCGCCTCACAGGGGCTGGGAGTCTACGAGCAGTACTTC.

The chain joins TRBV10-3 to TRBJ2-3, with TRBD1 identical over 10 bases. This CDR3 is built from 14 residues. V shed 6 bases, J shed 6 bases, and the junction held 6 bases outside the gene matches. Germline values: CDR1 ENHRY, CDR2 SYGVKD. The CDR3 here is CAIRSTGGSDTQYF. Written as DNA, the CDR3 is TGTGCCATCAGGTCGACAGGGGGCTCGGATACGCAGTATTTT.

The chain is built from TRBV19 and TRBJ2-3, with 9 bases that match TRBD2. Per the germline V gene, CDR1 is LNHDA and CDR2 is SQIVND (reference sequence). The CDR3 has 13 residues. V lost 8 bases, J lost 4 bases, and 4 bases stayed unmatched. DNA for the CDR3: TGTGCCAGTGAGGCGGGAGGGTCAGATACGCAGTATTTT. It translates to CASEAGGSDTQYF.

This chain uses TRBV6-5 with TRBJ1-1; perhaps TRBD1 as D (5 bases). The V gene lost 4 bases and the J gene lost 4 bases, with 10 bases spanning the gap. The CDR3 is 13 amino acids. Looked up from germline, CDR1 is MNHEY and CDR2 is SVGAGI. CDR3 in DNA: TGTGCCAGCAGTTCTACGACAGTCACTGAAGCTTTCTTT. It specifies CASSSTTVTEAFF.

This clone has just one count. The chain carries TRBV29-1 and TRBJ2-3; D perhaps matches TRBD1 (5 bases). There are 13 residues in the CDR3. Trimming took off 3 bases at V and 2 bases at J, with 9 bases between the two ends. The germline V gene encodes CDR1 SQVTM and CDR2 ANQGSEA. CDR3 sequence: CSVEEGDTDTQYF. The CDR3 nucleotides are TGCAGCGTTGAGGAAGGGGACACAGATACGCAGTATTTT.

The genes are TRBV6-1 and TRBJ2-1; D not certain. V lost 2 bases and J 0 bases, leaving 11 bases between the germline ends. The CDR3 length is 16 residues. Germline V gene data show CDR1 as MNHNS and CDR2 as SASEGT. CDR3 nucleotides: TGTGCCAGCAGTGAAACTCGAGCATTCTCCTACAATGAGCAGTTCTTC. This gives the protein CASSETRAFSYNEQFF.

The gene calls are TRBV10-3 and TRBJ1-5, with D perhaps TRBD1 (5 bases). The CDR3 has 11 amino acids. Germline V gives CDR1 ENHRY, CDR2 SYGVKD. V was clipped by 11 bases and J by 15 bases, with 20 bases between them. The CDR3 region is CASSALTVWHF. DNA of the CDR3: TGTGCCTCAAGCGCTTTGACAGTTTGGCATTTT.

J is TRBJ1-1 and V is TRBV4-2, with D unclear. Per the germline V gene, CDR1 is LGHNA and CDR2 is YNFKEQ. V lost 1 base to trimming and J lost 1 base, with 7 bases between them. The length of the CDR3 is 14 residues. Here the CDR3 reads CASSQVVKNTEAFF. In DNA form, the CDR3 reads TGTGCCAGCAGCCAAGTAGTCAAGAACACTGAAGCTTTCTTT.

The gene calls are TRBV5-1 and TRBJ2-7; tentatively, D is TRBD2 (5 bases). V dropped 6 bases and J dropped 6 bases, with 22 bases sitting between them. This CDR3 is built from 15 residues. CDR1 is SGHRS, CDR2 YFSETQ, per germline. The CDR3 nucleotides are TGCGCCAGCACCCCCACGGACTCCCCCCCGGGCGAGCAGTACTTC. Protein product: CASTPTDSPPGEQYF.

The CDR3 region is CASSELQGGTEAFF. Written as DNA, the CDR3 is TGTGCCAGCAGTGAATTACAGGGTGGCACTGAAGCTTTCTTT. The chain uses TRBV6-1 and TRBJ1-1; possibly TRBD1 for D (6 bases). Trimming left V 2 bases short and J 4 bases short, with 11 bases between. Germline loops: CDR1 MNHNS, CDR2 SASEGT. CDR3 length: 14 amino acids.

V gene TRBV4-3 combines with J gene TRBJ2-2, with 8 bases matching TRBD1. CDR3 length: 17 residues. CDR1 is LGHNA and CDR2 is YSLEER in the germline V gene. Losses at the gene ends were 3 bases for V and 5 bases for J; bases not matched to a gene: 11. Here the CDR3 reads CASSQSRDRKETGELFF. CDR3 coding DNA: TGCGCCAGCAGCCAGAGCCGGGACAGGAAAGAGACCGGGGAGCTGTTTTTT.